These T cell receptor beta chains were read from a single sample in a study of shared clonotypes between healthy human individuals. Sequencing used immunoSEQ multiplex PCR; TCRdb keeps in-frame clones, though not all of them. The sample gives roughly 2 million clones, 90% to 95% of which show up once; about 0.13% is in the top ten. The sample taken for sequencing was naive CD4+ T cells sorted from blood. The receptors originated from a man younger than 35 in good health. Both conserved end residues are part of each CDR3. D genes are given only for firm matches. Expanded clones get a size class; other rows say once, few or many, or leave the size out.

NA,NA,TRBV6-1,TRBJ1-5,CASRGVGGNQPQHF,TGTGCCAGCAGGGGGGTGGGTGGCAATCAGCCCCAGCATTTT
NA,TRBD2,TRBV12-5,TRBJ2-3,CASGLVPKETSDTSTDTQYF,TGTGCTAGTGGTTTGGTCCCTAAGGAGACTAGCGATACAAGCACAGATACGCAGTATTTT
NA,TRBD1,TRBV7-2,TRBJ1-2,CASLSGTGSLVGGYTF,TGTGCCAGCCTTTCCGGGACAGGGTCGTTAGTGGGTGGCTACACCTTC
few,NA,TRBV29-1,TRBJ1-3,CSVETDSGNTIYF,TGCAGCGTTGAAACAGACTCTGGAAACACCATATATTTT
NA,TRBD1,TRBV30,TRBJ1-2,CAWGAFFSGTGNYGYTF,TGTGCCTGGGGGGCCTTTTTTTCCGGGACAGGGAACTATGGCTACACCTTC
NA,NA,TRBV30,TRBJ2-2,CAWSGQVTGELFF,TGTGCCTGGAGTGGACAGGTGACCGGGGAGCTGTTTTTT
NA,NA,TRBV2,TRBJ2-1,CASRQAGNEQFF,TGTGCCAGCAGGCAAGCGGGCAATGAGCAGTTCTTC
NA,TRBD2,TRBV9,TRBJ2-3,CASSVKGGVRDTQYF,TGTGCCAGCAGCGTAAAGGGAGGGGTGAGAGATACGCAGTATTTT
NA,TRBD2,TRBV19,TRBJ2-7,CASSLRRGKIYEQYF,TGTGCCAGTAGTCTCCGGCGGGGGAAGATTTACGAGCAGTACTTC
NA,NA,TRBV18,TRBJ2-2,CASSPLGDAGELFF,TGTGCCAGCTCACCCCTCGGGGACGCCGGGGAGCTGTTTTTT
NA,TRBD1,TRBV7-9,TRBJ2-7,CASSSQPGQGTDEQYF,TGTGCCAGCAGCTCGCAACCGGGACAGGGGACGGACGAGCAGTACTTC
NA,NA,TRBV5-1,TRBJ1-2,CASSYGQSLTVNGYTF,TGCGCCAGCAGCTATGGACAGTCTCTTACAGTAAATGGCTACACCTTC
NA,NA,TRBV29-1,TRBJ2-7,CSARVQGGFYEQYF,TGCAGCGCCCGGGTCCAGGGGGGGTTTTACGAGCAGTACTTC
NA,NA,TRBV6-5,TRBJ1-1,CASSYSETVYTEAFF,TGTGCCAGCAGTTACTCGGAGACAGTTTACACTGAAGCTTTCTTT
NA,NA,TRBV6-5,TRBJ1-2,CASSPVGSYGYTF,TGTGCCAGCAGTCCCGTCGGGAGCTATGGCTACACCTTC
NA,NA,TRBV29-1,TRBJ2-5,CSVVEGPTQYF,TGCAGCGTTGTTGAGGGGCCGACCCAGTACTTC
NA,TRBD1,TRBV10-1,TRBJ1-6,CASSGQGDSPLHF,TGCGCCAGCAGTGGACAGGGGGATTCACCCCTCCACTTT
NA,TRBD2,TRBV9,TRBJ2-1,CASSVGSGSSYNEQFF,TGTGCCAGCAGCGTAGGGAGCGGGAGCTCCTACAATGAGCAGTTCTTC
NA,NA,TRBV6-1,TRBJ2-5,CASSQETQYF,TGTGCCAGCTCCCAAGAGACCCAGTACTTC
NA,NA,TRBV7-2,TRBJ2-7,CASSLNRVHEQYF,TGTGCCAGCAGCTTAAACAGGGTCCACGAGCAGTACTTC
NA,TRBD1,TRBV6-1,TRBJ2-7,CASSKQGTAYEQYF,TGTGCCAGCTCTAAACAGGGGACAGCCTACGAGCAGTACTTC
NA,TRBD2,TRBV12-5,TRBJ2-7,CASGLITSGNYEQYF,TGTGCTAGTGGTTTGATTACTAGCGGGAACTACGAGCAGTACTTC
NA,TRBD1,TRBV15,TRBJ2-6,CATSRPHRGSGANVLTF,TGTGCCACCAGCAGACCCCACAGGGGGAGCGGGGCCAACGTCCTGACTTTC
NA,NA,TRBV27,TRBJ2-1,CASSAKPGYNEQFF,TGTGCCAGCAGTGCCAAGCCAGGTTACAATGAGCAGTTCTTC
NA,NA,TRBV30,TRBJ1-1,CAWRMPRNTEAFF,TGTGCCTGGAGAATGCCAAGGAACACTGAAGCTTTCTTT
NA,NA,TRBV9,TRBJ1-3,CASSVEVVPSENTIYF,TGTGCCAGCAGCGTAGAGGTGGTCCCCTCTGAAAACACCATATATTTT
NA,NA,TRBV9,TRBJ2-3,CASSVGRGKTDTQYF,TGTGCCAGCAGCGTAGGACGAGGGAAGACAGATACGCAGTATTTT
NA,NA,TRBV9,TRBJ2-7,CASSVAPDLSSYEQYF,TGTGCCAGCAGCGTAGCCCCAGATCTTAGCTCCTACGAGCAGTACTTC
NA,TRBD1,TRBV4-1,TRBJ2-7,CASSHSGTGDYEQYF,TGCGCCAGCAGCCACTCCGGGACAGGGGACTACGAGCAGTACTTC
once,TRBD1,TRBV7-9,TRBJ2-7,CASSGPGQGSYEQYF,TGTGCCAGCAGTGGACCGGGACAGGGGTCCTACGAGCAGTACTTC
NA,NA,TRBV2,TRBJ2-7,CASSLGFAYEQYF,TGTGCCAGCAGCCTCGGGTTTGCCTACGAGCAGTACTTC
NA,TRBD2,TRBV19,TRBJ2-3,CATMSGGRAAWVPDTQYF,TGTGCCACCATGAGTGGCGGGAGGGCCGCATGGGTTCCAGATACGCAGTATTTT
NA,TRBD1,TRBV5-1,TRBJ1-2,CASSLPGGKDGYTF,TGCGCCAGCAGCCTCCCAGGGGGAAAGGATGGCTACACCTTC
NA,NA,TRBV6-5,TRBJ2-3,CASRTGRGWADTQYF,TGTGCCAGCAGGACTGGCCGGGGGTGGGCAGATACGCAGTATTTT
NA,TRBD1,TRBV7-9,TRBJ1-1,CASSFRQGQNTEAFF,TGTGCCAGCAGCTTTAGACAGGGCCAGAACACTGAAGCTTTCTTT
NA,NA,TRBV7-6,TRBJ1-4,CASSRGPSGVEKLFF,TGTGCCAGCAGCCGGGGCCCGTCGGGGGTTGAAAAACTGTTTTTT
NA,TRBD2,TRBV5-4,TRBJ2-7,CASSTGLAGDEQYF,TGTGCCAGCAGCACCGGACTAGCGGGAGACGAGCAGTACTTC
NA,TRBD1,TRBV10-3,TRBJ2-7,CAISEEDRGHEQYF,TGTGCCATCAGTGAGGAGGACAGGGGCCACGAGCAGTACTTC
once,NA,TRBV18,TRBJ1-3,CASSPPAGVFGNTIYF,TGTGCCAGCTCACCACCGGCAGGGGTCTTTGGAAACACCATATATTTT